Shown below are 13 T cell receptor beta chains from a single sample sequenced in a study of regulatory T cells in long-lasting Graves disease. As for time point: newly diagnosed GD, antithyroid drugs for less than 3 months. PBMC-derived RNA was used for the TCR library. For TCR beta, libraries came from iRepertoire HTBI primers and Arm-PCR of CDR3 regions. In TCRdb, the multiplex PCR reads were re-called with MiXCR into one record per CDR3 protein. The table includes 620,000 or so distinct CDR3 sequences, less than 20% detected once. These data also formed part of another study, on T cells in Graves' hyperthyroidism and ophthalmopathy.

The sequencing here drew on peripheral blood mononuclear cells (PBMCs), taken at new diagnosis, from a patient treated with antithyroid drugs. Receptors originate from a woman in her 30s with Graves disease.

This clonotype was recorded at least ten times. V and J are TRBV6-1 and TRBJ1-2; weak D call: TRBD1 (5 bases). The germline V and J ends were trimmed by 8 bases and 4 bases, with 20 bases remaining between them. The CDR3 spans 15 residues. Germline CDR1 is MNHNS and CDR2 is SASEGT. CDR3 nucleotide sequence: TGTGCCAGCTTCAGAGCAGGTGGGGCGACCTATGGCTACACCTTC. Translation: CASFRAGGATYGYTF.

This clonotype was found a few times. The rearrangement links TRBV7-8 to TRBJ1-2; maybe TRBD1 (5 bases). CDR1 is SGHVS and CDR2 is FQNEAQ in the germline V gene. This CDR3 is built from 14 residues. Trimming shortened V by 5 bases and J by 2 bases, and 12 bases separated the two germline ends. This CDR3 is CASSPRGRNYGYTF. The DNA for the CDR3 is TGTGCCAGCAGCCCACGGGGACGGAACTATGGCTACACCTTC.

This clonotype was counted a single time. The chain employs TRBV5-5 and TRBJ2-5, with 7 bases aligning to TRBD1. Germline V gives CDR1 SGHKS, CDR2 YYEKEE (reference sequence). J gave up 5 bases and V 4 bases, and 14 bases lay outside the gene matches. The CDR3 length is 16 residues. The CDR3 nucleotides are TGTGCCAGCAGCCGCGATCCCCCCGACAGGGCGGAGACCCAGTACTTC. Protein: CASSRDPPDRAETQYF.

This clonotype was picked up a small number of times. V usage is TRBV27 and J usage is TRBJ2-1; the D is unclear. V lost 3 bases and J 5 bases, leaving 8 bases between the germline ends. CDR1 and CDR2 (germline): MNHEY, SMNVEV (reference sequence). The CDR3 has 13 amino acids. Here the CDR3 reads CASSLSIDNEQFF. CDR3 DNA sequence: TGTGCCAGCAGTTTGAGCATAGACAATGAGCAGTTCTTC.

This clonotype appeared a few times. The chain couples TRBV12-3 or TRBV12-4 to TRBJ2-2; tentatively, D is TRBD2 (6 bases). With 8 bases removed from V and 4 bases from J, the gap between germline ends came to 14 bases. This CDR3 is 14 amino acids long. The CDR3 protein is CASGQGLTTGELFF. Written as DNA, the CDR3 is TGTGCCAGCGGCCAGGGACTTACCACCGGGGAGCTGTTTTTT.

Regarding this clonotype: This clone may be a read error of a much larger clone one base away. CDR3 DNA: TGTGCCAACCAAAACCAACAGGTCCGTCAAGAGACCCAGTACTTC. Its protein product is CANQNQQVRQETQYF. The chain uses TRBV28 and TRBJ2-1, with D maybe TRBD1 (5 bases). The J call is uncertain, as TRBJ2-5 better fits the DNA end. The CDR3 is made up of 15 amino acids. CDR1 is MDHEN, CDR2 SYDVKM, per germline.

This chain joins TRBV20-1 and TRBJ2-3; perhaps D is TRBD1 or TRBD2 (5 bases each). Trimming took 1 base from V and 3 from J, leaving 14 bases between them. CDR3 length: 15 residues. Germline CDR1 is DFQATT and CDR2 is SNEGSKA (reference sequence). The CDR3 loop reads CSARVASWGTDTQYF. As DNA, the CDR3 is TGCAGTGCTAGAGTCGCGTCTTGGGGGACAGATACGCAGTATTTT.

This clonotype was detected many times. The chain links TRBV6-1 to TRBJ1-2, with D perhaps matching TRBD1 (6 bases). The CDR3 has 13 residues. The V end was cut by 8 bases, the J end by 6 bases, with 16 bases between. CDR1 MNHNS and CDR2 SASEGT come from the germline V gene. CDR3 coding DNA: TGTGCCAGCCCTCCCGGAGACAGGCATGGCTACACCTTC. Translating gives CASPPGDRHGYTF.

This clonotype has a count of ten or more. The chain is built from TRBV28 and TRBJ2-7; D may match TRBD1 or TRBD2 (5 bases each). The germline V gene encodes CDR1 MDHEN and CDR2 SYDVKM. The CDR3 has 11 residues. The ends were cut back, 7 bases at V and 7 bases at J, with 11 bases in the middle. CDR3 region: CASTSWGEQYF. The CDR3 DNA reads as TGTGCCAGCACTTCCTGGGGGGAGCAGTACTTC.

This clonotype has only a few counts. The chain couples TRBV20-1 to TRBJ2-4; D possibly uses TRBD1 or TRBD2 (5 bases each). The V and J ends lost 0 bases and 1 base respectively, with 16 bases between them. There are 17 residues in the CDR3. Germline V gene sequence: CDR1 DFQATT, CDR2 SNEGSKA (reference sequence). Written as DNA, the CDR3 is TGCAGTGCTAGAGATTCGCGTGGGGGAGTTGCCAAAAACATTCAGTACTTC. Translation: CSARDSRGGVAKNIQYF.

In this sample, this clonotype turned up a few times. The chain uses TRBV18 and TRBJ2-5; D ambiguous. CDR1 is KGHSH and CDR2 is LQKENI in the germline V gene. V was trimmed by 3 bases and J by 2 bases, leaving 10 bases between them. The CDR3 contains 14 residues. CDR3 in amino acids: CASSPRVGQETQYF. The CDR3 coding sequence is TGTGCCAGCTCACCCCGAGTTGGGCAAGAGACCCAGTACTTC.

The rearrangement uses TRBV20-1 and TRBJ2-3; D is unclear. V gave up 3 bases and J gave up 13 bases, with 26 bases separating them. The CDR3 has 15 residues. Looked up from germline, CDR1 is DFQATT and CDR2 is SNEGSKA (reference sequence). Here the CDR3 DNA reads TGCAGTGCTAGTGTGACTGCAGAGCCCGGTCTTGGCGAGTATTTT. It is translated as CSASVTAEPGLGEYF.

The V gene is TRBV7-9, the J gene TRBJ1-5; weak D call: TRBD1 (5 bases). CDR1 and CDR2 from the germline V gene are SEHNR and FQNEAQ (reference sequence). This CDR3 contains 14 residues. Between the trimmed V and J ends, which lost 5 bases and 6 bases, there was a span of 14 bases. This CDR3 is CASSNGGESQPQHF. CDR3 nucleotides: TGTGCCAGCAGCAATGGGGGGGAGAGTCAGCCCCAGCATTTT.